What follows are 18 T cell receptor beta chains derived from one specimen sequenced in a study of blood T cell repertoires in COVID-19 (dated by TCRdb to about 2020). The library relied on the immunoSEQ multiplex PCR assay. TCRdb re-hosts the immuneACCESS table, in-frame sequences only. Its copies lack some clones; in the studies checked, an unresolved V gene accounts for under half of them, and the cause for the rest is not known. Across this sample there are about 130,000 clones, with 80% to 90% seen only once. 3.5% to 4.5% of the sample comes from the top ten. Sequenced material: peripheral blood. These receptors all come from a woman aged 55-69 years with acute or convalescent COVID-19.

This chain links TRBV18 with TRBJ2-5; D is unclear. Germline assignment: CDR1 KGHSH and CDR2 LQKENI. The length of the CDR3 is 12 residues. Deletions cut 3 bases from V and 4 bases from J, with 6 bases between. CDR3 protein: CASSPYRETQYF. As DNA, the CDR3 is TGTGCCAGCTCACCGTACAGAGAGACCCAGTACTTC.

J is TRBJ1-3 and V is TRBV5-4; D gene unclear. Trimming took 2 bases from V and 3 from J, leaving 12 bases between them. Germline CDR1 SGHNT, CDR2 YYREEE (reference sequence). This CDR3 has 15 amino acids. CDR3 in amino acids: CASSFPGPGGNTIYF. In DNA, the CDR3 is TGTGCCAGCAGCTTCCCCGGCCCAGGTGGAAACACCATATATTTT.

The rearrangement uses TRBV3-1 (or the pseudogene TRBV3-2) and TRBJ2-1, with D maybe TRBD2 (6 bases). V was shortened by 0 bases and J by 3 bases, with 12 bases between the two germline ends. The CDR3 consists of 16 residues. CDR1 and CDR2 (germline): LGHDT, YNNKEL (reference sequence). CDR3 bases: TGTGCCAGCAGCCAAGATTTGGCGGGAATCTACAATGAGCAGTTCTTC. Translated, it gives CASSQDLAGIYNEQFF.

The chain joins TRBV7-9 to TRBJ1-2; D possibly corresponds to TRBD1 (5 bases). Germline assignment: CDR1 SEHNR and CDR2 FQNEAQ (reference sequence). The CDR3 sequence is 14 residues long. The ends were cut back, 7 bases at V and 4 bases at J, with 16 bases in the middle. The CDR3 nucleotides are TGTGCCAGCATCCCACCCGGCGGGGGCTATGGCTACACCTTC. It yields the protein CASIPPGGGYGYTF.

The genes are TRBV29-1 and TRBJ1-1; 7 bases fit TRBD1. J lost 0 bases, V lost 7 bases, and 5 bases had no gene match. This CDR3 comprises 13 residues. From germline, CDR1 is SQVTM and CDR2 ANQGSEA. The CDR3 DNA follows: TGCAGCGGGGGGGGACAGATGAACACTGAAGCTTTCTTT. Translation: CSGGGQMNTEAFF.

This chain uses TRBV7-8 with TRBJ2-7, with 12 bases aligning to TRBD2. Germline CDR1 is SGHVS and CDR2 is FQNEAQ. CDR3 size: 15 residues. The V segment lost 1 base and the J segment 4 bases; nucleotides outside the gene matches: 2. DNA of the CDR3: TGTGCCAGCAGCTTAGGGCTAGCGGGAGGGTACGAGCAGTACGTC. It encodes CASSLGLAGGYEQYV.

This chain links TRBV11-2 with TRBJ2-2; 7 bases fit TRBD2. Germline V gives CDR1 SGHAT, CDR2 FQNNGV. The CDR3 runs 17 residues. V lost 5 bases, J lost 0 bases, and 9 bases stayed unmatched. CDR3 DNA sequence: TGTGCCAGCAGCATAAGCGGGAACCCTACGAACACCGGGGAGCTGTTTTTT. This encodes CASSISGNPTNTGELFF.

The chain couples TRBV3-1 (or the pseudogene TRBV3-2) to TRBJ2-1, with a possible D match to TRBD1 (6 bases). Trimming pared 4 bases from V and 10 bases from J, leaving 8 bases between. CDR3 length equals 11 residues. CDR1 is LGHDT, CDR2 YNNKEL, per germline (reference sequence). Here the CDR3 DNA reads TGTGCCAGCAGCCTCGGACAGGAGCAGTTCTTC. Amino acids: CASSLGQEQFF.

The chain uses TRBV4-2 and TRBJ2-5, with TRBD2 matching 7 bases. This CDR3 is 18 amino acids long. V trimming: 0 bases; J trimming: 4 bases; junction bases outside the gene matches: 14. The germline V gene encodes CDR1 LGHNA and CDR2 YNFKEQ. The CDR3 reads CASSQDGAGPLSGETQYF. DNA of the CDR3: TGTGCCAGCAGCCAAGATGGAGCGGGACCTCTTTCTGGAGAGACCCAGTACTTC.

This rearrangement joins TRBV10-2 to TRBJ2-4; tentative D call: TRBD1 (6 bases). There are 14 residues in the CDR3. CDR1 is WSHSY and CDR2 is SAAADI in the germline V gene. Trimming stripped 3 bases from V and 2 bases from J, with 8 bases between. The DNA for the CDR3 is TGCGCCAGCAGTGAAACAGGGCCCAAAAACATTCAGTACTTC. This sequence encodes CASSETGPKNIQYF.

This clone has just one count. This chain uses TRBV6-5 with TRBJ1-2; the D is unclear. The CDR3 spans 16 residues. Germline V gene data show CDR1 as MNHEY and CDR2 as SVGAGI. Trimming pared 0 bases from V and 8 bases from J, leaving 19 bases between. CDR3 nucleotides: TGTGCCAGCAGTTACTCGAGGTTTGGGTTATCCTGGGGCTACACCTTC. This gives the protein CASSYSRFGLSWGYTF.

This clone was observed a single time. The CDR3 loop is CASSVGPSPDHEQYF. CDR3 nucleotides: TGTGCCAGCAGCGTAGGGCCTAGCCCGGACCACGAGCAGTACTTC. The chain has TRBV9 and TRBJ2-7; D perhaps matches TRBD2 (5 bases). In germline, CDR1 is SGDLS, CDR2 YYNGEE. The V end was cut by 0 bases, the J end by 5 bases, with 15 bases between. The CDR3 loop spans 15 amino acids.

The chain carries TRBV28 and TRBJ1-4, with a weak D call TRBD1 (6 bases). The CDR3 contains 14 residues. V lost 5 bases and J lost 7, with 14 bases in between. Germline-derived CDR1 and CDR2 are MDHEN and SYDVKM. CDR3 sequence reads: CASSTTGRSEKLFF. CDR3 nucleotide sequence: TGTGCCAGCAGTACCACAGGGCGAAGTGAAAAACTGTTTTTT.

The V and J genes are TRBV12-3 or TRBV12-4 and TRBJ2-5; D is perhaps TRBD2 (6 bases). This CDR3 is built from 13 residues. Trimming left V 3 bases short and J 5 bases short, with 10 bases between. The CDR3 protein is CASSFFAGETQYF. The DNA of the CDR3 is TGTGCCAGCAGTTTCTTTGCGGGGGAGACCCAGTACTTC.

The J gene is TRBJ2-3, the V gene TRBV6-5, with TRBD2 as a possible D gene (6 bases). Germline CDR1 and CDR2: MNHEY and SVGAGI. This CDR3 comprises 15 residues. V was trimmed by 2 bases and J by 6 bases, leaving 15 bases between them. CDR3 loop: CASSYDYGSRDTQYF. The CDR3 DNA reads as TGTGCCAGCAGTTACGATTACGGGAGCAGGGATACGCAGTATTTT.

This sequence joins TRBV6-5 and TRBJ1-2; D may be TRBD1 (6 bases). V was clipped by 2 bases and J by 4 bases, with 8 bases between them. This CDR3 is built from 13 residues. Germline loops: CDR1 MNHEY, CDR2 SVGAGI. The CDR3 coding sequence is TGTGCCAGCAGTTACCCGGACAGCTATGGCTACACCTTC. Translated: CASSYPDSYGYTF.

V and J are TRBV10-3 and TRBJ2-4; TRBD2 is a possible D gene (5 bases). The CDR3 loop spans 13 amino acids. From germline, CDR1 is ENHRY and CDR2 SYGVKD. The V end was cut by 3 bases, the J end by 6 bases, with 9 bases between. In DNA, the CDR3 is TGTGCCATCAGTGACTCCGGACTAAACATTCAGTACTTC. Translating it yields CAISDSGLNIQYF.

The rearrangement links TRBV19 to TRBJ2-3; D may be TRBD2 (6 bases). Trimming shortened V by 9 bases and J by 2 bases, and 12 bases separated the two germline ends. This CDR3 region has 13 residues. CDR1 LNHDA and CDR2 SQIVND come from the germline V gene (reference sequence). This CDR3 reads CASGLSITDTQYF. CDR3 sequence (DNA): TGTGCCAGCGGACTATCCATCACAGATACGCAGTATTTT.